This TCR beta chain was profiled in a study of cytomegalovirus exposure and HLA in healthy donors. For the study at large: Within an early data release were about 85 million unique TCRs drawn from HLA-typed donors.

V lost 3 bases, J lost 3 bases, and 14 bases lay in between. In germline, CDR1 is KGHSH, CDR2 LQKENI. This CDR3 has 15 amino acids. Notes on the study in general: With further analysis later on, most CMV-associated TCR beta chains appeared HLA-restricted. Reports indicated that the classifier achieved high specificity and sensitivity in diagnosing cytomegalovirus status. A highly shared variant cluster was judged a likely technical artifact.

For this clone: The antigen is not known.

Researchers ran the PCR with 60 Vbeta and 13 Jbeta primers. The data were produced by immunoSEQ multiplex PCR, yet TCRdb's version contains in-frame clones alone and is incomplete. The data contain around 120,000 clones, roughly 80% of them seen just once; the ten biggest clones take up roughly 1.2%. The receptor was derived from a boy aged 5-17 years in good health and CMV-seronegative. Sequences were obtained from PBMCs. This chain links TRBV18 with TRBJ1-2, with D perhaps matching TRBD1 (6 bases). Here the CDR3 DNA reads TGTGCCAGCTCACCTGCAACAGGGCTTGACTATGGCTACACCTTC. Encoded protein: CASSPATGLDYGYTF.